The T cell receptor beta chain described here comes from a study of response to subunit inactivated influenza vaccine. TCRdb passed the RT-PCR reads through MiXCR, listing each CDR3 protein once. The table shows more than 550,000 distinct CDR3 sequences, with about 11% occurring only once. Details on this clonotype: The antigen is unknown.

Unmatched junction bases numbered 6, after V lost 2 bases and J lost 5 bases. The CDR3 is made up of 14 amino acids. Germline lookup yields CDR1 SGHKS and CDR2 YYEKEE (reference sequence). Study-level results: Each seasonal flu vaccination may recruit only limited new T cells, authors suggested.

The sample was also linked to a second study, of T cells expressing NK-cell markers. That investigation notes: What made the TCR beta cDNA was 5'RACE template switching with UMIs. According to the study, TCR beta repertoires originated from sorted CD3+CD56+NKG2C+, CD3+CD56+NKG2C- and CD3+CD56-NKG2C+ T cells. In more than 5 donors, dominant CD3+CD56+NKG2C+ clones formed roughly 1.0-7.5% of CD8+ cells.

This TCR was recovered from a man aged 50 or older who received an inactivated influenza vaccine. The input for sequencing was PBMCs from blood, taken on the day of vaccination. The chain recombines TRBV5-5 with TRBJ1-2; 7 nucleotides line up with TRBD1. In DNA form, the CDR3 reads TGTGCCAGCAGCTTTGGACAGGTCTCGTATGGCTACACCTTC. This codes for CASSFGQVSYGYTF.